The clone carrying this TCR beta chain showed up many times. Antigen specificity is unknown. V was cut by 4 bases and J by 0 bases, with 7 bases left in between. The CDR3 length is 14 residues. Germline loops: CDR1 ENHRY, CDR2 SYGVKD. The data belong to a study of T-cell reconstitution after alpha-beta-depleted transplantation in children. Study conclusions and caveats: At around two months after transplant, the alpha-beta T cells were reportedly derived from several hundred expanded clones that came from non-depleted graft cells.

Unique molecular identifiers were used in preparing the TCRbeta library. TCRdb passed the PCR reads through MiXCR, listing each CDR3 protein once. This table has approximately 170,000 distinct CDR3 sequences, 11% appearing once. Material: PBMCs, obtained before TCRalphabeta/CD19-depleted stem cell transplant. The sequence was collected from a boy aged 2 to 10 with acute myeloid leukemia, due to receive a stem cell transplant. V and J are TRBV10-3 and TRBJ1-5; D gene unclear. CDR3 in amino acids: CAISGDYSNQPQHF. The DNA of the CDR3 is TGTGCCATCAGTGGCGACTATAGCAATCAGCCCCAGCATTTT.